The text below deals with one T cell receptor beta chain. In this sample, this clonotype turned up once. Its antigen remains undetermined. Within one base of it there is no much larger clone, and no base qualities were kept. Donors were roughly 40 systemically healthy Caucasian individuals from Russia aged roughly 6 to 95 years. Each donor gave around 9.9 milliliters of peripheral blood, collected into EDTA-treated Vacutainer tubes. Ficoll-Paque density-gradient centrifugation was used to isolate PBMCs, with at least 7 million per sample. Total RNA, at least 6 micrograms per sample, was extracted from PBMCs with Trizol reagent. The percentages of naive CD45RAhigh/CD27high T cells were determined by flow cytometry on a PBMC aliquot from every donor. Libraries were built with 5' RACE. TCRdb lists the instrument as Illumina HiSeq 2500. The second PCR ran for about 6 to 11 cycles and used a J-beta primer mix along with a sample-barcoded 5' primer. A template-switch 5' adaptor carrying 12 random nucleotides introduced a unique molecular identifier onto each TCR beta cDNA molecule. Each sample yielded at least 2.5 million CDR3-containing paired-end reads. All of the RNA was converted into first-strand cDNA using the Mint cDNA synthesis kit, with a TRBC-specific oligonucleotide serving as the primer. All cDNA was treated with uracil-DNA glycosylase and then went through a first 18-cycle PCR with the universal primers M1SS and BC2_uni_R. Per the source publication's procedure: For normalization, 1 million high-quality reads were randomly selected from each sample, with every read carrying a distinct molecular identifier. Instead of being binned into consensus sequences, reads that shared molecular identifiers were thrown out. CDR3 identification, clonotype clustering and error correction used MiTCR with a Q25 quality threshold and the strictest error-elimination algorithm. A nonparametric unseen species model with Euler transformation was used to estimate a lower bound on total TCR beta diversity. TCRdb's own reprocessing of the public reads used fastp at Q25 and MiXCR and kept productive beta chains. Rows are unified per CDR3 protein, each entry keeping the most common DNA and genes. These V and J calls derive from TCRdb rather than the authors' analysis. This sample holds around 990,000 distinct CDR3 sequences; under 40% were observed only once. Around 13% of the sample is taken by the ten largest.

The data derive from a study of blood T cells in healthy people across ages (dated by TCRdb to about 2015). Concerning the study at large: In model experiments, roughly one uniquely barcoded TCR beta cDNA molecule per two T cells was captured by template switching. Age-related changes in TCR beta repertoire diversity were measured in the study by deep sequencing normalized with unique cDNA molecular identifiers. The donors were divided into four age groups: young (average approximately 17 years), middle-aged (over 35), aged (under 70) and long-lived (82). Donors of different ages were randomly distributed across sequencing lanes to avoid experimental bias. The study analyzed two additional independent replicas of 1 million unique cDNA reads from the same blood draw for two donors, one aged 18 to 29 and one aged 80 or older. Overall results and qualifications from the work: Observed TCR beta diversity correlated strongly with the percentage of naive T cells measured by flow cytometry. The long-lived group showed more naive CD4+ T cells, fewer expanded clones and increased TCR diversity than the aged group, suggesting age selection. Total diversity estimates from one million sequenced T cells were considered lower bounds and underestimates. Because the CMV infection status of the donors was unknown, age-related changes in expanded clonotypes may potentially have been confounded. Observed TCR beta diversity per million T cells fell roughly linearly with age, and a significant reduction was already apparent by age roughly 40. Bulk unsorted PBMC profiling prevented conclusive comparison of naive and antigen-experienced compartments.

The CDR1 and CDR2 encoded by the germline V gene (reference sequence) are SEHNR and FQNEAQ. Reading from cysteine to phenylalanine, the CDR3 counts 11 amino acids. This entry keeps only the CDR3 DNA: 33 bases, framed from base 1. Specimen: blood. This TCR was sampled from a man between 18 and 29 years old in good health. In this chain, TRBV7-9 is recombined with TRBJ1-4; the D segment cannot be called with confidence. Near its end, the DNA agrees better with TRBJ2-2, so the J call may be wrong. At the DNA level, the sequence is TGTGCCAGCAGCACATCCCGGGAGCTGTTTTTT. It encodes CASSTSRELFF.